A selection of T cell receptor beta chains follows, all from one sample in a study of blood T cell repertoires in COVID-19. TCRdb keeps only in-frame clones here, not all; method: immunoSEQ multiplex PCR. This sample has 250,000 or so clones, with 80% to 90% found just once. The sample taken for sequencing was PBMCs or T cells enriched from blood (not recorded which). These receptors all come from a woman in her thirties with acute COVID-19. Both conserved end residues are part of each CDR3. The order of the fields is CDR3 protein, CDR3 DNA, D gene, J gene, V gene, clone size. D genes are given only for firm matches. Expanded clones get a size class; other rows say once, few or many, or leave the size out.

CDR3aa: CASKTGPSQPQHF; CDR3nt: TGTGCCAGCAAAACAGGGCCGTCCCAGCCCCAGCATTTT; d_gene: .; j_gene: TRBJ1-5; v_gene: TRBV28; abundance: .
CDR3aa: CASSYPGTFNQPQHF; CDR3nt: TGTGCCAGCAGTTACCCCGGGACTTTTAATCAGCCCCAGCATTTT; d_gene: .; j_gene: TRBJ1-5; v_gene: TRBV6-2/TRBV6-3; abundance: .
CDR3aa: CASSVGQMNTEAFF; CDR3nt: TGTGCCAGTAGTGTGGGACAGATGAACACTGAAGCTTTCTTT; d_gene: TRBD1; j_gene: TRBJ1-1; v_gene: TRBV19; abundance: .
CDR3aa: CAISSGQQQETQYF; CDR3nt: TGTGCCATTTCCTCCGGACAGCAACAAGAGACCCAGTACTTC; d_gene: .; j_gene: TRBJ2-5; v_gene: TRBV28; abundance: .
CDR3aa: CASSLGVVGVYEQYF; CDR3nt: TGTGCCAGCAGCTTGGGGGTTGTAGGGGTCTACGAGCAGTACTTC; d_gene: .; j_gene: TRBJ2-7; v_gene: TRBV5-6; abundance: .
CDR3aa: CASSLGLAGVEQYF; CDR3nt: TGTGCCAGCAGCTTAGGCCTAGCGGGAGTCGAGCAGTACTTC; d_gene: TRBD2; j_gene: TRBJ2-7; v_gene: TRBV7-9; abundance: .
CDR3aa: CATRNHQTDSTGELFF; CDR3nt: TGTGCCACCAGAAACCACCAGACCGACTCCACCGGGGAGCTGTTTTTT; d_gene: .; j_gene: TRBJ2-2; v_gene: TRBV24-1; abundance: .
CDR3aa: CASRQDRANEQFF; CDR3nt: TGTGCCAGCAGGCAGGACAGGGCCAATGAGCAGTTCTTC; d_gene: TRBD1; j_gene: TRBJ2-1; v_gene: TRBV12-3/TRBV12-4; abundance: .
CDR3aa: CAISQVSTSGRLADTQYF; CDR3nt: TGTGCCATCAGCCAAGTCTCGACTAGCGGGAGGTTGGCAGATACGCAGTATTTT; d_gene: TRBD2; j_gene: TRBJ2-3; v_gene: TRBV10-3; abundance: .
CDR3aa: CASSSAGKDANYGYTF; CDR3nt: TGTGCCAGTAGCTCGGCGGGGAAGGACGCTAACTATGGCTACACCTTC; d_gene: .; j_gene: TRBJ1-2; v_gene: TRBV19; abundance: .
CDR3aa: CASSIGGMNTEAFF; CDR3nt: TGTGCCAGTAGTATTGGGGGGATGAACACTGAAGCTTTCTTT; d_gene: .; j_gene: TRBJ1-1; v_gene: TRBV19; abundance: few
CDR3aa: CASSPLGDTGELFF; CDR3nt: TGTGCCAGCAGCCCCCTTGGAGACACCGGGGAGCTGTTTTTT; d_gene: .; j_gene: TRBJ2-2; v_gene: TRBV14; abundance: .
CDR3aa: CASSETGESNQPQHF; CDR3nt: TGTGCCAGCAGTGAGACAGGGGAAAGCAATCAGCCCCAGCATTTT; d_gene: TRBD1; j_gene: TRBJ1-5; v_gene: TRBV28; abundance: .
CDR3aa: CASEGLAGTGELFF; CDR3nt: TGTGCCAGCGAGGGGCTAGCGGGAACCGGGGAGCTGTTTTTT; d_gene: TRBD2; j_gene: TRBJ2-2; v_gene: TRBV6-5; abundance: .
CDR3aa: CASSAEGRDTNTEAFF; CDR3nt: TGTGCCAGCAGCGCAGAGGGCCGGGACACGAACACTGAAGCTTTCTTT; d_gene: .; j_gene: TRBJ1-1; v_gene: TRBV21-1; abundance: .
CDR3aa: CASSVEGGERELFF; CDR3nt: TGTGCCAGCAGCGTAGAAGGGGGGGAGCGGGAGCTGTTTTTT; d_gene: .; j_gene: TRBJ2-2; v_gene: TRBV9; abundance: .
CDR3aa: CASSQDLLADNEQFF; CDR3nt: TGTGCCAGCAGCCAAGATTTACTAGCGGACAATGAGCAGTTCTTC; d_gene: TRBD2; j_gene: TRBJ2-1; v_gene: TRBV3-1/TRBV3-2; abundance: .
CDR3aa: CASYRGGVNTEAFF; CDR3nt: TGCGCCAGCTACAGGGGCGGGGTAAACACTGAAGCTTTCTTT; d_gene: TRBD1; j_gene: TRBJ1-1; v_gene: TRBV10-2; abundance: .
CDR3aa: CASSSGQGAWETQYF; CDR3nt: TGTGCCAGCAGTTCCGGACAGGGGGCTTGGGAGACCCAGTACTTC; d_gene: TRBD1; j_gene: TRBJ2-5; v_gene: TRBV6-5; abundance: .
CDR3aa: CASSSDGTHVNEQFF; CDR3nt: TGTGCCAGCAGCTCCGACGGGACACACGTCAATGAGCAGTTCTTC; d_gene: .; j_gene: TRBJ2-1; v_gene: TRBV9; abundance: .
CDR3aa: CASSIEQGAGQPQHF; CDR3nt: TGTGCCAGTAGTATTGAACAGGGGGCAGGTCAGCCCCAGCATTTT; d_gene: TRBD1; j_gene: TRBJ1-5; v_gene: TRBV19; abundance: .
CDR3aa: CASSLRGGVGFANTGELFF; CDR3nt: TGTGCCAGCAGCTTAAGAGGAGGGGTGGGCTTCGCGAACACCGGGGAGCTGTTTTTT; d_gene: .; j_gene: TRBJ2-2; v_gene: TRBV7-3; abundance: once
CDR3aa: CASSLTQGYEQYF; CDR3nt: TGTGCCAGCAGCCTTACACAGGGTTACGAGCAGTACTTC; d_gene: .; j_gene: TRBJ2-7; v_gene: TRBV6-2/TRBV6-3; abundance: .
CDR3aa: CASSPLDWSPDTQYF; CDR3nt: TGCGCCAGCAGCCCACTGGACTGGTCCCCAGATACGCAGTATTTT; d_gene: .; j_gene: TRBJ2-3; v_gene: TRBV4-1; abundance: .
CDR3aa: CATSRLGQGVGTDTQYF; CDR3nt: TGTGCCACCAGCAGACTGGGACAGGGGGTTGGCACAGATACGCAGTATTTT; d_gene: TRBD1; j_gene: TRBJ2-3; v_gene: TRBV15; abundance: .
CDR3aa: CASSSTSGTYNEQFF; CDR3nt: TGTGCCAGCAGCTCAACTAGCGGGACATACAATGAGCAGTTCTTC; d_gene: TRBD2; j_gene: TRBJ2-1; v_gene: TRBV7-6; abundance: .
CDR3aa: CASSLVWEYLRSYNEQFF; CDR3nt: TGTGCCAGCAGCTTAGTGTGGGAGTACCTTCGCTCCTACAATGAGCAGTTCTTC; d_gene: .; j_gene: TRBJ2-1; v_gene: TRBV7-9; abundance: .
CDR3aa: CAISDGREDHGYTF; CDR3nt: TGTGCCATCAGTGACGGCAGGGAAGATCATGGCTACACCTTC; d_gene: .; j_gene: TRBJ1-2; v_gene: TRBV10-3; abundance: .
CDR3aa: CASSSGQGRGSYTF; CDR3nt: TGTGCCAGCAGCTCTGGACAGGGAAGAGGGAGCTACACCTTC; d_gene: TRBD1; j_gene: TRBJ1-2; v_gene: TRBV28; abundance: .
CDR3aa: CASRSGQTNEKLFF; CDR3nt: TGTGCCAGCAGGTCCGGACAGACTAATGAAAAACTGTTTTTT; d_gene: .; j_gene: TRBJ1-4; v_gene: TRBV28; abundance: .
CDR3aa: CASGGSEGAPRLDTQYF; CDR3nt: TGTGCCAGCGGAGGATCAGAGGGAGCGCCTAGATTGGATACGCAGTATTTT; d_gene: .; j_gene: TRBJ2-3; v_gene: TRBV9; abundance: .
CDR3aa: CASSQIFGTGDDGTDTQYF; CDR3nt: TGCGCCAGCAGCCAAATTTTCGGAACAGGGGACGATGGCACAGATACGCAGTATTTT; d_gene: TRBD1; j_gene: TRBJ2-3; v_gene: TRBV4-3; abundance: .
CDR3aa: CASSDRGGEQFF; CDR3nt: TGTGCCAGCAGTGACAGGGGCGGAGAGCAGTTCTTC; d_gene: TRBD1; j_gene: TRBJ2-1; v_gene: TRBV28; abundance: once
CDR3aa: CSASPTSANNQPQHF; CDR3nt: TGCAGTGCTAGTCCCACCTCCGCTAATAATCAGCCCCAGCATTTT; d_gene: .; j_gene: TRBJ1-5; v_gene: TRBV20-1; abundance: few
CDR3aa: CASSPTRTSGRAFEQYF; CDR3nt: TGTGCCAGCAGCCCGACCCGGACTAGCGGGAGGGCCTTCGAGCAGTACTTC; d_gene: TRBD2; j_gene: TRBJ2-7; v_gene: TRBV9; abundance: once
CDR3aa: CASSMGQNNSPLHF; CDR3nt: TGTGCCAGTAGTATGGGACAGAATAATTCACCCCTCCACTTT; d_gene: TRBD1; j_gene: TRBJ1-6; v_gene: TRBV19; abundance: .
CDR3aa: CASSPNSAGGTEAFF; CDR3nt: TGTGCCAGCAGCCCGAACTCGGCGGGGGGTACTGAAGCTTTCTTT; d_gene: .; j_gene: TRBJ1-1; v_gene: TRBV7-6; abundance: .
CDR3aa: CASSLGLAGDEQYF; CDR3nt: TGTGCCAGCAGTCTCGGACTAGCGGGAGACGAGCAGTACTTC; d_gene: TRBD2; j_gene: TRBJ2-7; v_gene: TRBV7-2; abundance: .
CDR3aa: CASSSGMGDEQYF; CDR3nt: TGTGCCAGTAGTAGCGGGATGGGGGACGAGCAGTACTTC; d_gene: .; j_gene: TRBJ2-7; v_gene: TRBV19; abundance: .
CDR3aa: CASSVRLGVETQYF; CDR3nt: TGTGCCAGCAGTGTGCGTTTAGGGGTGGAGACCCAGTACTTC; d_gene: .; j_gene: TRBJ2-5; v_gene: TRBV25-1; abundance: .
CDR3aa: CASSLPGNYNEQFF; CDR3nt: TGTGCCAGCAGCTTACCGGGTAACTACAATGAGCAGTTCTTC; d_gene: .; j_gene: TRBJ2-1; v_gene: TRBV5-4; abundance: .
CDR3aa: CASSEGEGGVQHF; CDR3nt: TGTGCCAGCAGTGAAGGGGAGGGTGGTGTCCAGCATTTT; d_gene: .; j_gene: TRBJ1-5; v_gene: TRBV6-1; abundance: .
CDR3aa: CASKAGGTSYEQYF; CDR3nt: TGTGCCAGCAAGGCCGGGGGAACCTCCTACGAGCAGTACTTC; d_gene: .; j_gene: TRBJ2-7; v_gene: TRBV27; abundance: .
CDR3aa: CASSDGQLGSGANVLTF; CDR3nt: TGTGCCAGCAGCGACGGACAGTTAGGCTCTGGGGCCAACGTCCTGACTTTC; d_gene: .; j_gene: TRBJ2-6; v_gene: TRBV5-4; abundance: .
CDR3aa: CATTGGRDTQYF; CDR3nt: TGTGCCACAACAGGGGGCAGAGATACGCAGTATTTT; d_gene: TRBD1; j_gene: TRBJ2-3; v_gene: TRBV28; abundance: .
CDR3aa: CASSFNRGLGTEAFF; CDR3nt: TGTGCCAGCAGTTTTAACAGGGGGCTTGGCACTGAAGCTTTCTTT; d_gene: TRBD1; j_gene: TRBJ1-1; v_gene: TRBV28; abundance: .
CDR3aa: CATGLAEIYEQYF; CDR3nt: TGTGCCACGGGACTAGCCGAAATCTACGAGCAGTACTTC; d_gene: TRBD2; j_gene: TRBJ2-7; v_gene: TRBV10-3; abundance: .
CDR3aa: CAGSSAGDPANTEAFF; CDR3nt: TGTGCCGGAAGTTCGGCGGGGGACCCTGCAAACACTGAAGCTTTCTTT; d_gene: .; j_gene: TRBJ1-1; v_gene: TRBV28; abundance: .
CDR3aa: CASSEGQEGTDTQYF; CDR3nt: TGTGCCAGCAGTGAAGGCCAGGAGGGTACAGATACGCAGTATTTT; d_gene: .; j_gene: TRBJ2-3; v_gene: TRBV2; abundance: .
CDR3aa: CATSRDRGGRVYEQYF; CDR3nt: TGTGCCACCAGCAGAGATAGGGGCGGGAGAGTCTACGAGCAGTACTTC; d_gene: TRBD2; j_gene: TRBJ2-7; v_gene: TRBV15; abundance: once
CDR3aa: CASSQDLWRRPYEQYF; CDR3nt: TGCGCCAGCAGCCAAGATCTTTGGAGACGGCCCTACGAGCAGTACTTC; d_gene: .; j_gene: TRBJ2-7; v_gene: TRBV4-1; abundance: .
CDR3aa: CASRAGGGKPQHF; CDR3nt: TGTGCCAGCAGAGCAGGGGGCGGAAAGCCCCAGCATTTT; d_gene: TRBD1; j_gene: TRBJ1-5; v_gene: TRBV12-3/TRBV12-4; abundance: .
CDR3aa: CASSVEFGGVGTGELFF; CDR3nt: TGTGCCAGCAGCGTAGAGTTCGGGGGTGTAGGCACCGGGGAGCTGTTTTTT; d_gene: .; j_gene: TRBJ2-2; v_gene: TRBV9; abundance: .
CDR3aa: CASSYGQSRSYEQYF; CDR3nt: TGTGCCAGCAGTTACGGGCAGTCCCGCTCCTACGAGCAGTACTTC; d_gene: .; j_gene: TRBJ2-7; v_gene: TRBV6-5; abundance: once
CDR3aa: CASSQLTDTQYF; CDR3nt: TGTGCCAGCAGTCAACTCACAGATACGCAGTATTTT; d_gene: .; j_gene: TRBJ2-3; v_gene: TRBV28; abundance: .
CDR3aa: CASSLDRVYGYTF; CDR3nt: TGTGCCAGCAGTTTAGACAGGGTCTATGGCTACACCTTC; d_gene: .; j_gene: TRBJ1-2; v_gene: TRBV12-3/TRBV12-4; abundance: once
CDR3aa: CASSPGDWTEAFF; CDR3nt: TGTGCCAGCAGCCCAGGGGATTGGACTGAAGCTTTCTTT; d_gene: .; j_gene: TRBJ1-1; v_gene: TRBV14; abundance: .
CDR3aa: CASSPTGGVEQYF; CDR3nt: TGTGCCAGCAGTCCGACAGGGGGCGTCGAGCAGTACTTC; d_gene: TRBD1; j_gene: TRBJ2-7; v_gene: TRBV28; abundance: .
CDR3aa: CASSQADNSNQPQHF; CDR3nt: TGCGCCAGCAGCCAAGCGGACAATAGCAATCAGCCCCAGCATTTT; d_gene: .; j_gene: TRBJ1-5; v_gene: TRBV4-1; abundance: once